This entry lists 10 T cell receptor beta chains sequenced from one sample in a study of PD-1 blockade in classical Hodgkin lymphoma. The method was immunoSEQ multiplex PCR; TCRdb's version includes in-frame clones alone and lacks a portion of them. The sample carries 25,000 to 35,000 clones, about three quarters recorded once. In every patient, relapse followed autologous stem cell transplantation, while exposure to brentuximab vedotin differed. Here the sequenced sample was peripheral blood mononuclear cells (PBMCs), taken before the second cycle of nivolumab. Every receptor here comes from a human donor with classical Hodgkin lymphoma.

V gene TRBV11-3 combines with J gene TRBJ1-4; weak D call: TRBD1 (6 bases). The CDR3 is 14 residues long. The V end was cut by 5 bases, the J end by 12 bases, with 19 bases between. The germline gives CDR1 SGHNT, CDR2 YENEEA. CDR3 coding DNA: TGTGCCAGCAGCCATCTCCGGACAGCCGTTCAACTGTTTTTT. Encoded protein: CASSHLRTAVQLFF.

The V gene is TRBV23-1, the J gene TRBJ2-7, with TRBD2 matching 7 bases. TRBV23-1 is marked as an open reading frame, function uncertain. V shed 5 bases, J shed 3 bases, and the junction held 7 bases outside the gene matches. The CDR3 totals 14 residues. This CDR3 is CASSGGGWSYEQYF. The CDR3 DNA reads TGCGCCAGCAGTGGGGGAGGGTGGAGCTACGAGCAGTACTTC.

The V call is TRBV12-5, the J call TRBJ2-3, with 7 bases aligning to TRBD2. The CDR3 spans 16 residues. The ends lost 6 bases at V and 2 bases at J; junction bases unmatched: 11. CDR1 and CDR2 (germline): LGHNT, FRNRAP. CDR3 coding DNA: TGTGCTAGTGGCCTCCTTAGCGGGCCGAACACAGATACGCAGTATTTT. It codes for CASGLLSGPNTDTQYF.

This clone was seen a handful of times. The chain couples TRBV6-1 to TRBJ2-3; 7 positions match TRBD2. CDR1 and CDR2 (germline): MNHNS, SASEGT. Germline trimming cut 6 bases from V and 6 bases from J; bases unmatched to any gene: 12. CDR3 length equals 15 residues. The DNA of the CDR3 is TGTGCCAGCAGACTCGGAGGAGCGGGGAGCGATACGCAGTATTTT. The encoded protein is CASRLGGAGSDTQYF.

The CDR3 DNA reads as TGTGCCAGCAGCCCCAGGGCCCCGAACACCGGGGAGCTGTTTTTT. This codes for CASSPRAPNTGELFF. V and J are TRBV7-3 and TRBJ2-2; maybe TRBD1 (5 bases). The CDR3 length is 15 residues. V lost 5 bases to trimming and J lost 0 bases, with 10 bases between them. Per the germline V gene, CDR1 is SGHTA and CDR2 is FQGTGA.

V gene TRBV9 combines with J gene TRBJ2-7; D might be TRBD2 (6 bases). With 0 bases removed from V and 3 bases from J, the gap between germline ends came to 10 bases. This CDR3 comprises 14 residues. Germline V gives CDR1 SGDLS, CDR2 YYNGEE. CDR3 DNA: TGTGCCAGCAGCGTAGGCCGGGAGCACTACGAGCAGTACTTC. Translation: CASSVGREHYEQYF.

The chain employs TRBV2 and TRBJ1-1; D is undetermined. The CDR3 runs to 14 residues. The V gene lost 5 bases and the J gene lost 5 bases, with 15 bases spanning the gap. Germline V CDR1 and CDR2: SNHLY, FYNNEI. Here the CDR3 DNA reads TGTGCCAGCAGTCCGGGCAAGATAACAACTGAAGCTTTCTTT. Protein product: CASSPGKITTEAFF.

This clone was counted between two and nine times. The chain couples TRBV2 to TRBJ1-4, with no clear D. Per the germline V gene, CDR1 is SNHLY and CDR2 is FYNNEI. This CDR3 is built from 16 residues. Trimming left V 1 base short and J 3 bases short, with 12 bases between. The CDR3 region has the DNA TGTGCCAGCAGTGAAGTGGGGTTGGCGGCTAATGAAAAACTGTTTTTT. Its translation: CASSEVGLAANEKLFF. The full variable domain, completed using reference TRBV2 and TRBJ1-4, is EPEVTQTPSHQVTQMGQEVILRCVPISNHLYFYWYRQILGQKVEFLVSFYNNEISEKSEIFDDQFSVERPDGSNFTLKIRSTKLEDSAMYFCASSEVGLAANEKLFFGSGTQLSVL.

The chain couples TRBV6-1 to TRBJ1-5; D remains ambiguous. This CDR3 has 18 residues. In germline, CDR1 is MNHNS, CDR2 SASEGT. Trimming removed 2 bases at V and 0 bases at J, with 17 bases between. The DNA for the CDR3 is TGTGCCAGCAGTGAACCCGAGTTTAGGAGCTATAGCAATCAGCCCCAGCATTTT. It yields the protein CASSEPEFRSYSNQPQHF.

This chain joins TRBV4-1 and TRBJ1-1; D gene unclear. The germline gives CDR1 MGHRA, CDR2 YSYEKL. V was trimmed by 1 base and J by 1 base, leaving 13 bases between them. The CDR3 totals 16 residues. CDR3 protein: CASSQGWRAGNTEAFF. For the CDR3, the DNA is TGCGCCAGCAGCCAAGGGTGGAGGGCAGGGAACACTGAAGCTTTCTTT.